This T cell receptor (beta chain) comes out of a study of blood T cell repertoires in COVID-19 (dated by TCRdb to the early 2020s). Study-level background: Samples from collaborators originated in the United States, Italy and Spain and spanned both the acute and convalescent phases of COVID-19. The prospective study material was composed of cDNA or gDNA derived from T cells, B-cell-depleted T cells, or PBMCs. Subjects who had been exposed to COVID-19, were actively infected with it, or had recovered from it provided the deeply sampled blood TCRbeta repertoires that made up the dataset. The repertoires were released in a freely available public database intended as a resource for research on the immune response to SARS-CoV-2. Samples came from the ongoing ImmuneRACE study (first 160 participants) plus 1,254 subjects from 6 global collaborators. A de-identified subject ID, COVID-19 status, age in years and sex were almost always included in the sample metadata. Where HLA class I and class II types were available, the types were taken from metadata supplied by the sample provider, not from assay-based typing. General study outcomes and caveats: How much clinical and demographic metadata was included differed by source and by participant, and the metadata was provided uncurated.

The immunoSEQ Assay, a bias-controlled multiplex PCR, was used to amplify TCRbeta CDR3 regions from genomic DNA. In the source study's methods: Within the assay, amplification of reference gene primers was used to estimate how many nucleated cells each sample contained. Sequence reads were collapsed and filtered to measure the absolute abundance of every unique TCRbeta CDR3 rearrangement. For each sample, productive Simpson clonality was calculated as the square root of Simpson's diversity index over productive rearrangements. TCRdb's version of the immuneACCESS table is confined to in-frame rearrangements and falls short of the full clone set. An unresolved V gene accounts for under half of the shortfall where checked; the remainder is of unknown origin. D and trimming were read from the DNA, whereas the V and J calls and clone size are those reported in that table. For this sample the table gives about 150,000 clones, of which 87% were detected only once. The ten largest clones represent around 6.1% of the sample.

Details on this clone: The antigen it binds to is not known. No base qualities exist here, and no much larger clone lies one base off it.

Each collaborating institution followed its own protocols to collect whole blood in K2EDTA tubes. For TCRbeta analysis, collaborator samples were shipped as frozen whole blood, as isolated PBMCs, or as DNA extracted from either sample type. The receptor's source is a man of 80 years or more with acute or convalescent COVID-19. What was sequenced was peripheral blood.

The CDR3 has the sequence CASSQRALGSPLHF. The DNA is as follows: TGTGCCAGCAGCCAACGAGCCCTTGGTTCACCCCTCCACTTT. The V and J genes are TRBV3-1 (or the pseudogene TRBV3-2) and TRBJ1-6, with no confidently assigned D gene. Spanning cysteine to phenylalanine, the CDR3 consists of 14 amino acids. Only CDR3 DNA remains: 42 bases, in frame from the first base. Based on the germline V gene (reference sequence), the CDR1 and CDR2 sequences are LGHDT and YNNKEL. V loses 2 bases, J loses 9 bases, and the germline ends lie 11 bases apart.